The subject of this entry is one T cell receptor (beta chain). V lost 8 bases to trimming and J lost 9 bases; unmatched junction nucleotides: 16. Per the germline V gene, CDR1 is SGHAT and CDR2 is FQDESV (reference sequence). The CDR3 extends over 15 amino acids. TCRdb keeps only in-frame clones here, not all; method: immunoSEQ multiplex PCR. The table shows about 67,000 clones, with just over 90% occurring only once. These data come from a study of T cell changes during pregnancy in multiple sclerosis. This receptor was identified in a female donor with multiple sclerosis, enrolled in a pregnancy study. V and J are TRBV11-1 and TRBJ2-1; 7 bases are a match to TRBD2. Sequences were derived from peripheral blood, sampled in the third trimester of pregnancy. The CDR3 reads CASLLGSGVGGEQFF. The CDR3 DNA is TGTGCCAGCCTACTAGGAAGCGGGGTGGGGGGTGAGCAGTTCTTC.